The 4 T cell receptor beta chains reported below all come from one sample, sequenced in a study of OX40 agonist ivuxolimab in advanced cancers. The data were produced by immunoSEQ multiplex PCR, yet TCRdb's version contains in-frame clones alone and is incomplete. Seen here are fewer than 25,000 clones, about three quarters observed once, and the top ten hold about an eighth. The source material was CD4+ or CD8+ T cells sorted from blood, sampled in a trial of the OX40 agonist ivuxolimab. Receptors were obtained from an adult with an advanced solid tumor such as melanoma, head and neck, liver or kidney cancer.

This clone is judged medium-sized (0.01 to 0.1%). The chain has TRBV5-5 and TRBJ2-7, with unresolved D. Trimming pared 2 bases from V and 10 bases from J, leaving 10 bases between. The V gene's germline CDR1 is SGHKS and CDR2 YYEKEE (reference sequence). CDR3 length: 11 residues. The CDR3 region is CASSFGSLQYF. CDR3 nucleotide sequence: TGTGCCAGCAGCTTCGGAAGCCTTCAGTACTTC.

The chain employs TRBV4-1 and TRBJ2-1; possible D gene TRBD2, 6 bases. This CDR3 contains 14 residues. Trimming pared 3 bases from V and 6 bases from J, leaving 12 bases between. The germline CDR1 and CDR2 sequences are MGHRA and YSYEKL. DNA of the CDR3: TGCGCCAGCAGCCAGTTTGTAGCGGTCAATGAGCAGTTCTTC. Its translation: CASSQFVAVNEQFF.

This clone was counted only a few times. Other DNA sequences of this sample code for an identical CDR3. The J gene is TRBJ2-7, the V gene TRBV5-6; TRBD2 matches at 7 bases. This CDR3 is 13 amino acids long. The germline gives CDR1 SGHDT, CDR2 YYEEEE. V lost 0 bases, J lost 7 bases, and 4 bases stayed unmatched. The CDR3 coding sequence is TGTGCCAGCAGCTTGGGGCCGGGGGGAGAGCAGTACTTC. This gives the protein CASSLGPGGEQYF.

V usage is TRBV19 and J usage is TRBJ2-1; D might be TRBD1 or TRBD2, each matching 7 bases. The CDR3 is 15 amino acids. V gave up 0 bases and J gave up 8 bases, with 14 bases separating them. Germline V gene sequence: CDR1 LNHDA, CDR2 SQIVND (reference sequence). The CDR3, as DNA: TGTGCCAGTAGTATAGATACGACAGGGAGGGATGAGCAGTTCTTC. As protein: CASSIDTTGRDEQFF.